The 25 T cell receptor beta chains below were found in one sample sequenced in a study of cytomegalovirus exposure and HLA in healthy donors. 13 Jbeta primers and 60 Vbeta primers were used for the PCR. Clones were read by immunoSEQ multiplex PCR, and TCRdb kept only the in-frame ones, dropping some. The sample includes under 200,000 clones, 80% to 85% of them seen just once. What was sequenced was PBMCs. Every receptor here comes from a woman aged 18-35 years in good health and CMV-seronegative.

The chain employs TRBV27 and TRBJ2-1; 7 bases are shared with TRBD2. Germline CDR1 reads MNHEY; CDR2 reads SMNVEV (reference sequence). CDR3 length: 13 amino acids. V shed 4 bases and J 10 bases; nucleotides not matched to a gene: 7. The DNA of the CDR3 is TGTGCCAGCAGTTCCGGGACTACGAGGGAGCAGTTCTTC. The encoded protein is CASSSGTTREQFF.

This clone appeared a few times. The rearrangement uses TRBV25-1 and TRBJ2-7; tentatively, D is TRBD1 (6 bases). V shed 7 bases and J shed 4 bases, with 14 bases lying between them. Germline V lookup: CDR1 MGHDK, CDR2 SYGVNS. The CDR3 contains 13 residues. DNA for the CDR3: TGTGCCAGCAAACAGGGACCAACATACGAGCAGTACTTC. Translating gives CASKQGPTYEQYF.

This clone was seen a single time. CDR3 in DNA: TGTGCCAGCAGACGGACTAGCGGGGTTACAGATACGCAGTATTTT. This codes for CASRRTSGVTDTQYF. The V call is TRBV2, the J call TRBJ2-3; 12 bases align to TRBD2. Trimming took 6 bases from V and 3 from J; bases not matched to a gene: 4. The CDR3 consists of 15 residues. Germline CDR1 is SNHLY and CDR2 is FYNNEI. Full variable domain (remainder filled in from reference TRBV2 and TRBJ2-3): EPEVTQTPSHQVTQMGQEVILRCVPISNHLYFYWYRQILGQKVEFLVSFYNNEISEKSEIFDDQFSVERPDGSNFTLKIRSTKLEDSAMYFCASRRTSGVTDTQYFGPGTRLTVL.

The rearrangement uses TRBV6-1 and TRBJ1-6, with D unresolved. Germline loops: CDR1 MNHNS, CDR2 SASEGT. V was trimmed by 0 bases and J by 2 bases, leaving 5 bases between them. The CDR3 totals 15 residues. The CDR3 here is CASSEARPYNSPLHF. Written as DNA, the CDR3 is TGTGCCAGCAGTGAAGCGAGGCCCTATAATTCACCCCTCCACTTT.

The V gene is TRBV6-5, the J gene TRBJ2-3, with 9 bases matching TRBD2. This CDR3 spans 15 amino acids. V shed 2 bases and J 4 bases; nucleotides not matched to a gene: 4. Germline V gives CDR1 MNHEY, CDR2 SVGAGI. In nucleotides, the CDR3 is TGTGCCAGCAGTTACGGCGGGGGGGCCCCAGATACGCAGTATTTT. This gives the protein CASSYGGGAPDTQYF.

This clone was counted a single time. The DNA is omitted, as the CDR3 cannot be located on it reliably, and the CDR3 follows TCRdb's listing. The J gene is TRBJ1-4, the V gene TRBV9. Both ends counted, the CDR3 spans 14 residues. Germline values: CDR1 SGDLS, CDR2 YYNGEE. This CDR3 reads CASSVAHGSDTLFF.

The chain employs TRBV30 and TRBJ2-7; 9 bases map to TRBD2. Germline loops: CDR1 GTSNPN, CDR2 SVGIG (reference sequence). Trimming cost V 2 bases and J 5 bases; bases outside gene matches: 10. The CDR3 is made up of 15 amino acids. CDR3 sequence: CAWSSGLAGVDEQYF. CDR3 in DNA: TGTGCCTGGAGTTCAGGGTTAGCGGGAGTCGACGAGCAGTACTTC.

The CDR3 nucleotides are TGTGCCAGCAGTTCAGGGGGCCCTTATGGCTACACCTTC. It codes for CASSSGGPYGYTF. The gene calls are TRBV6-5 and TRBJ1-2; 8 positions agree with TRBD1. CDR3 length equals 13 residues. From germline, CDR1 is MNHEY and CDR2 SVGAGI. J gave up 5 bases and V 4 bases, and 3 bases lay outside the gene matches.

The J gene is TRBJ2-1, the V gene TRBV28; D possibly corresponds to TRBD1 (7 bases). V was cut by 5 bases and J by 13 bases, with 21 bases left in between. This CDR3 contains 14 residues. Germline CDR1 is MDHEN and CDR2 is SYDVKM. CDR3 in amino acids: CASSEGLRGLGQFF. In DNA, the CDR3 is TGTGCCAGCAGTGAGGGACTTAGGGGGCTCGGCCAGTTCTTC.

V usage is TRBV7-3 and J usage is TRBJ2-3; unclear D gene. The V end lost 1 base, the J end lost 3 bases, and 8 bases lay between the germline ends. The CDR3 runs to 14 residues. The germline V gene has CDR1 SGHTA and CDR2 FQGTGA. CDR3 amino acids: CASSLIHRTDTQYF. CDR3 sequence (DNA): TGTGCCAGCAGCTTAATTCACAGAACAGATACGCAGTATTTT.

The chain has TRBV27 and TRBJ2-5; D gene unclear. This CDR3 is 11 amino acids long. Trimming stripped 8 bases from V and 5 bases from J, with 9 bases between. Germline V lookup: CDR1 MNHEY, CDR2 SMNVEV (reference sequence). The CDR3 sequence: CASSNWETQYF. In DNA, the CDR3 is TGTGCCAGCTCCAACTGGGAGACCCAGTACTTC.

Concerning this clone: Other DNA variants within this sample encode the same CDR3. V is TRBV19 and J is TRBJ1-5, with D maybe TRBD1 (5 bases). The CDR3 loop spans 16 amino acids. Trimming pared 5 bases from V and 0 bases from J, leaving 14 bases between. Per germline, CDR1 LNHDA and CDR2 SQIVND (reference sequence). CDR3 nucleotides: TGTGCCAGTAGTCGCGACAGTGTCAATAGCAATCAGCCCCAGCATTTT. This gives the protein CASSRDSVNSNQPQHF.

A few counts support this clone. The chain is built from TRBV28 and TRBJ1-1; TRBD1 matches 8 bases. Germline V lookup: CDR1 MDHEN, CDR2 SYDVKM. This CDR3 spans 14 amino acids. J was trimmed by 1 base and V by 2 bases; bases with no gene match: 0. The CDR3 DNA is TGTGCCAGCAGTTTACAGGGGGCGAACACTGAAGCTTTCTTT. Translation: CASSLQGANTEAFF.

This chain joins TRBV12-5 and TRBJ1-5, with TRBD1 as a possible D gene (5 bases). The germline V and J ends were trimmed by 7 bases and 6 bases, with 16 bases remaining between them. The CDR3 is 14 residues long. The germline V gene has CDR1 LGHNT and CDR2 FRNRAP. The CDR3 region is CASAGARSAQPQHF. CDR3 DNA sequence: TGTGCTAGTGCTGGGGCCCGTTCCGCTCAGCCCCAGCATTTT.

This clone was seen just once. The chain joins TRBV9 to TRBJ2-2; TRBD2 aligns across 15 bases. The V segment lost 5 bases and the J segment 9 bases; nucleotides outside the gene matches: 11. Germline-derived CDR1 and CDR2 are SGDLS and YYNGEE. The CDR3 is 17 amino acids. The CDR3 DNA follows: TGTGCCAGCAGACCAGGGACTAGCGGGAGGCAAGACCGGGAGCTGTTTTTT. Its protein product is CASRPGTSGRQDRELFF. The full variable domain, its missing parts supplied by reference TRBV9 and TRBJ2-2, is DSGVTQTPKHLITATGQRVTLRCSPRSGDLSVYWYQQSLDQGLQFLIQYYNGEERAKGNILERFSAQQFPDLHSELNLSSLELGDSALYFCASRPGTSGRQDRELFFGEGSRLTVL.

The chain has TRBV15 and TRBJ2-1; 9 bases map to TRBD2. The J segment lost 5 bases and the V segment lost 7 bases, leaving 18 bases of the junction unmatched. Germline V gene data show CDR1 as LNHNV and CDR2 as YYDKDF (reference sequence). This CDR3 spans 18 amino acids. CDR3 DNA sequence: TGTGCCACCATCCGAAGTACTGGGGCTAGCGGGATAAACAATGAGCAGTTCTTC. This codes for CATIRSTGASGINNEQFF.

CDR3 sequence reads: CASSIDQDSTYGYTF. The CDR3 region has the DNA TGTGCCAGCAGCATCGACCAGGACAGTACCTATGGCTACACCTTC. The rearrangement joins TRBV6-5 to TRBJ1-2, with a tentative D call TRBD1 (6 bases). The V and J ends lost 6 bases and 4 bases respectively, with 18 bases between them. From germline, CDR1 is MNHEY and CDR2 SVGAGI. There are 15 residues in the CDR3.

The chain combines TRBV29-1 with TRBJ2-7; D not resolved. The length of the CDR3 is 12 residues. Per germline, CDR1 SQVTM and CDR2 ANQGSEA. V was clipped by 4 bases and J by 2 bases, with 9 bases between them. CDR3 bases: TGCAGCGTTGTATCCGGTCCCTACGAGCAGTACTTC. This encodes CSVVSGPYEQYF.

The chain uses TRBV11-3 and TRBJ1-4; D is possibly TRBD1 (5 bases). The CDR3 sequence is 15 residues long. V shed 5 bases and J shed 4 bases, with 14 bases lying between them. Germline CDR1 SGHNT, CDR2 YENEEA. CDR3 nucleotides: TGTGCCAGCAGCAAAAACAGGTTTAATAATGAAAAACTGTTTTTT. Protein sequence: CASSKNRFNNEKLFF.

The chain carries TRBV19 and TRBJ2-5, with a possible D match to TRBD1 (5 bases). This CDR3 comprises 12 residues. V was pared by 4 bases and J by 2 bases, with 5 bases between. Germline assignment: CDR1 LNHDA and CDR2 SQIVND (reference sequence). The DNA of the CDR3 is TGTGCCAGTAGTAACAGGCAAGAGACCCAGTACTTC. Translated: CASSNRQETQYF.

J is TRBJ1-2 and V is TRBV5-4; 7 bases are a match to TRBD1. The germline CDR1 and CDR2 sequences are SGHNT and YYREEE (reference sequence). V lost 4 bases and J lost 4; bases outside the gene matches: 10. The CDR3 runs 15 residues. The CDR3 sequence is CASSPGQLLIYGYTF. The CDR3, as DNA: TGTGCCAGCAGCCCGGGACAGCTCCTCATCTATGGCTACACCTTC. Complete variable domain (other parts from reference TRBV5-4 and TRBJ1-2): ETGVTQSPTHLIKTRGQQVTLRCSSQSGHNTVSWYQQALGQGPQFIFQYYREEENGRGNFPPRFSGLQFPNYSSELNVNALELDDSALYLCASSPGQLLIYGYTFGSGTRLTVV.

The chain carries TRBV27 and TRBJ2-7, with 7 positions matching TRBD2. The CDR3 contains 13 residues. Germline trimming cut 7 bases from V and 2 bases from J; bases unmatched to any gene: 5. Germline V gives CDR1 MNHEY, CDR2 SMNVEV (reference sequence). Here the CDR3 reads CASKELAAYEQYF. The DNA of the CDR3 is TGTGCCAGCAAAGAGCTAGCGGCCTACGAGCAGTACTTC.

The chain joins TRBV28 to TRBJ2-1; D remains unclear. V was cut by 3 bases and J by 3 bases, with 9 bases left in between. The CDR3 length is 14 residues. CDR1 is MDHEN and CDR2 is SYDVKM in the germline V gene. Here the CDR3 reads CASSFFSVYNEQFF. The CDR3 region has the DNA TGTGCCAGCAGTTTTTTCAGCGTCTACAATGAGCAGTTCTTC.

The chain has TRBV6-5 and TRBJ1-2; weak D call: TRBD1 (6 bases). The V gene's germline CDR1 is MNHEY and CDR2 SVGAGI. This CDR3 region has 13 residues. V dropped 2 bases and J dropped 4 bases, with 8 bases sitting between them. The CDR3 loop reads CASSYGQSYGYTF. DNA for the CDR3: TGTGCCAGCAGTTACGGACAGAGCTATGGCTACACCTTC.

The chain links TRBV4-2 to TRBJ2-1; 9 bases are shared with TRBD2. With 0 bases clipped from V and 8 bases from J, the junction kept 5 bases outside the gene matches. The CDR3 loop spans 15 amino acids. CDR1 and CDR2 (germline): LGHNA, YNFKEQ. DNA for the CDR3: TGTGCCAGCAGCCAAGACAGCGGGAGGATTTATGAGCAGTTCTTC. Its protein is CASSQDSGRIYEQFF.